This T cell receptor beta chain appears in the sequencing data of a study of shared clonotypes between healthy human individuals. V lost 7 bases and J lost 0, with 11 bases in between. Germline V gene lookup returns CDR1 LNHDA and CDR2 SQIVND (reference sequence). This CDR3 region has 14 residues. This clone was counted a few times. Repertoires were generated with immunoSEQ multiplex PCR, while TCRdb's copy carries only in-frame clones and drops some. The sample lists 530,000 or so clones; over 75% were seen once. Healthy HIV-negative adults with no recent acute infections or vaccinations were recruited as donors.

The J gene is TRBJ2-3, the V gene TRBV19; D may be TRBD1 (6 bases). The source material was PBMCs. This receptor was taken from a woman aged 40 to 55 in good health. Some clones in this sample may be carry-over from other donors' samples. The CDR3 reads CASILGHSTDTQYF. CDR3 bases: TGTGCCAGTATCCTGGGACATAGCACAGATACGCAGTATTTT. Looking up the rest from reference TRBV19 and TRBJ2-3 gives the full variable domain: DGGITQSPKYLFRKEGQNVTLSCEQNLNHDAMYWYRQDPGQGLRLIYYSQIVNDFQKGDIAEGYSVSREKKESFPLTVTSAQKNPTAFYLCASILGHSTDTQYFGPGTRLTVL.